The rows below give T cell receptor beta chains drawn from one sample of a study of type 1 regulatory T cells. TCRdb reprocessed the reads with MiXCR, giving one entry per CDR3 protein. The repertoire includes just under 65,000 distinct CDR3 sequences, around 49% of them detected once, and more than 2% sits in the top ten. The antigens for these receptors are not known. The sequenced material came from cultured non-Tr1 T cells, either the whole culture or a sorted T cell fraction (not recorded which). These receptors originate from a human donor in good health. The CDR3 runs from the conserved cysteine through the conserved F or W. The order of the fields is D gene, clone size, V gene, J gene, CDR3 protein, CDR3 DNA. D genes are given only for firm matches. A row's size may be missing; if present it is once, few, many or a size class.

D: .
size: few
V: TRBV19
J: TRBJ1-1
CDR3: CASSIASAGNTEAFF
DNA: TGTGCCAGTAGTATTGCAAGCGCGGGGAACACTGAAGCTTTCTTT

D: TRBD2
size: few
V: TRBV29-1
J: TRBJ2-1
CDR3: CSVVAGGPWEQFF
DNA: TGCAGCGTTGTAGCGGGGGGGCCATGGGAGCAGTTCTTC

D: .
size: .
V: TRBV6-2/TRBV6-3
J: TRBJ1-1
CDR3: CASGYSEAGTEAFF
DNA: TGTGCCAGCGGCTACTCAGAAGCGGGGACTGAAGCTTTCTTT

D: .
size: few
V: TRBV29-1
J: TRBJ2-3
CDR3: CSVVTGPDTQYF
DNA: TGCAGCGTTGTTACAGGGCCAGATACGCAGTATTTT

D: .
size: .
V: TRBV7-9
J: TRBJ1-6
CDR3: CASSTTTRGYDSPLHF
DNA: TGTGCCAGCAGCACGACTACACGGGGATATGATTCACCCCTCCACTTT

D: TRBD1
size: .
V: TRBV20-1
J: TRBJ1-2
CDR3: CSATTPGQGKGYTF
DNA: TGCAGTGCTACCACACCGGGACAGGGGAAAGGCTACACCTTC

D: TRBD1
size: .
V: TRBV5-1
J: TRBJ1-1
CDR3: CASSLGWDSLNTEAFF
DNA: TGCGCCAGCAGCTTGGGATGGGACAGTTTGAACACTGAAGCTTTCTTT

D: TRBD2
size: .
V: TRBV20-1
J: TRBJ2-1
CDR3: CSATSGGLYNEQFF
DNA: TGCAGTGCCACTAGCGGGGGCCTTTACAATGAGCAGTTCTTC

D: TRBD1
size: .
V: TRBV5-5
J: TRBJ2-2
CDR3: CASSSDRGAGGVGELFF
DNA: TGTGCCAGCAGCTCCGACAGGGGCGCTGGCGGGGTCGGGGAGCTGTTTTTT

D: .
size: .
V: TRBV5-4
J: TRBJ2-3
CDR3: CASSWGQGSDTQYF
DNA: TGTGCCAGCAGCTGGGGGCAGGGCTCAGATACGCAGTATTTT

D: .
size: few
V: TRBV29-1
J: TRBJ1-1
CDR3: CSVVSGLNTEAFF
DNA: TGCAGCGTTGTAAGCGGACTCAACACTGAAGCTTTCTTT

D: TRBD2
size: .
V: TRBV3-1
J: TRBJ2-7
CDR3: CASSQDLLAGGTYEQYF
DNA: TGTGCCAGCAGCCAAGATCTCCTAGCGGGGGGCACCTACGAGCAGTACTTC

D: .
size: .
V: TRBV7-2
J: TRBJ2-2
CDR3: CASSLLMTYTGELFF
DNA: TGTGCCAGCAGCTTACTGATGACCTACACCGGGGAGCTGTTTTTT

D: .
size: few
V: TRBV5-6
J: TRBJ2-5
CDR3: CASSKQGGWETQYF
DNA: TGTGCCAGCAGCAAACAGGGAGGCTGGGAGACCCAGTACTTC

D: TRBD2
size: few
V: TRBV5-8
J: TRBJ2-3
CDR3: CASSQTSGGQKYTDTQYF
DNA: TGTGCCAGCAGCCAGACTAGCGGGGGGCAGAAGTACACAGATACGCAGTATTTT

D: .
size: .
V: TRBV5-5
J: TRBJ1-4
CDR3: CASRIGATNEKLFF
DNA: TGTGCCAGCAGGATCGGTGCAACTAATGAAAAACTGTTTTTT

D: TRBD2
size: .
V: TRBV7-2
J: TRBJ2-3
CDR3: CASSLGGTSGGTYTDTQYF
DNA: TGTGCCAGCAGCTTGGGAGGGACTAGCGGGGGGACGTACACAGATACGCAGTATTTT

D: TRBD1
size: few
V: TRBV6-2/TRBV6-3
J: TRBJ2-1
CDR3: CASSYQSGTGGRNEQFF
DNA: TGTGCCAGCAGTTATCAATCCGGGACAGGGGGCCGAAATGAGCAGTTCTTC

D: TRBD1
size: .
V: TRBV7-8
J: TRBJ2-1
CDR3: CASSYGRDSEQFF
DNA: TGTGCCAGCAGCTATGGCCGGGACAGTGAGCAGTTCTTC

D: .
size: few
V: TRBV5-1
J: TRBJ2-2
CDR3: CASSLSLWQAGELFF
DNA: TGCGCCAGCAGCTTAAGTCTCTGGCAAGCCGGGGAGCTGTTTTTT

D: .
size: .
V: TRBV24-1
J: TRBJ2-3
CDR3: CATSDEGGMDTQYF
DNA: TGTGCCACCAGTGACGAGGGGGGCATGGATACGCAGTATTTT

D: .
size: .
V: TRBV2
J: TRBJ2-7
CDR3: CASSEQLSTYEQYF
DNA: TGTGCCAGCAGTGAACAGTTGAGTACCTACGAGCAGTACTTC

D: TRBD2
size: once
V: TRBV25-1
J: TRBJ2-3
CDR3: CASSLRTSGGTDTQYF
DNA: TGTGCCAGCAGCCTGAGGACTAGCGGGGGCACAGATACGCAGTATTTT

D: .
size: .
V: TRBV18
J: TRBJ2-7
CDR3: CASSLGQFQEQYF
DNA: TGTGCCAGCTCACTAGGACAGTTCCAGGAGCAGTACTTC

D: TRBD1
size: .
V: TRBV5-1
J: TRBJ2-6
CDR3: CASSSSTGTGANVLTF
DNA: TGCGCCAGCAGCAGCTCGACAGGGACTGGGGCCAACGTCCTGACTTTC

D: .
size: .
V: TRBV7-9
J: TRBJ2-3
CDR3: CASSSRAGPTDTQYF
DNA: TGTGCCAGCAGCTCCCGGGCGGGGCCCACAGATACGCAGTATTTT

D: TRBD1
size: .
V: TRBV5-1
J: TRBJ2-6
CDR3: CASSLGQGSANVLTF
DNA: TGCGCCAGCAGCTTGGGACAGGGTTCCGCCAACGTCCTGACTTTC

D: TRBD1
size: few
V: TRBV6-1
J: TRBJ2-7
CDR3: CASSAPGTGTYEQYF
DNA: TGTGCCAGCAGCGCTCCCGGGACAGGGACCTACGAGCAGTACTTC

D: .
size: .
V: TRBV5-1
J: TRBJ1-2
CDR3: CASSPDRTAGGYTF
DNA: TGCGCCAGCAGCCCTGATCGGACCGCGGGAGGCTACACCTTC

D: .
size: few
V: TRBV20-1
J: TRBJ1-2
CDR3: CSAPSWAGLNYGYTF
DNA: TGCAGTGCTCCAAGTTGGGCAGGCCTCAACTATGGCTACACCTTC

D: .
size: .
V: TRBV12-3/TRBV12-4
J: TRBJ2-1
CDR3: CASSLYHRNGDYNEQFF
DNA: TGTGCCAGCAGTTTATATCACCGGAACGGAGACTACAATGAGCAGTTCTTC

D: TRBD1
size: medium-sized
V: TRBV4-2
J: TRBJ2-2
CDR3: CASKLGRGIAGELFF
DNA: TGTGCCAGCAAACTGGGCAGGGGGATCGCCGGGGAGCTGTTTTTT

D: TRBD1
size: .
V: TRBV20-1
J: TRBJ2-3
CDR3: CSANAGVPGQGENTQYF
DNA: TGCAGTGCTAATGCCGGGGTTCCGGGACAGGGGGAAAATACGCAGTATTTT

D: .
size: .
V: TRBV5-1
J: TRBJ2-1
CDR3: CASSLRGARDEQFF
DNA: TGCGCCAGCAGCTTACGGGGGGCCAGGGATGAGCAGTTCTTC

D: .
size: few
V: TRBV12-3/TRBV12-4
J: TRBJ2-1
CDR3: CASSKSDSLSGFF
DNA: TGTGCCAGCAGTAAATCGGACAGCCTCTCCGGGTTCTTC

D: .
size: .
V: TRBV10-3
J: TRBJ1-5
CDR3: CAISESGGYQPQHF
DNA: TGTGCCATCAGTGAGTCAGGGGGTTATCAGCCCCAGCATTTT

D: .
size: .
V: TRBV9
J: TRBJ1-2
CDR3: CASSVGGNYGYTF
DNA: TGTGCCAGCAGCGTGGGAGGGAACTATGGCTACACCTTC

D: .
size: few
V: TRBV7-2
J: TRBJ1-6
CDR3: CASSAPYYNSPLHF
DNA: TGTGCCAGCAGCGCCCCCTACTATAATTCACCCCTCCACTTT

D: TRBD2
size: .
V: TRBV5-1
J: TRBJ2-5
CDR3: CASSLGGRGGQETQYF
DNA: TGCGCCAGCAGCCTGGGAGGGCGCGGGGGTCAAGAGACCCAGTACTTC

D: .
size: .
V: TRBV5-1
J: TRBJ2-3
CDR3: CASSLGLPVADTQYF
DNA: TGCGCCAGCAGCTTGGGTCTACCTGTGGCAGATACGCAGTATTTT

D: .
size: .
V: TRBV6-1
J: TRBJ1-2
CDR3: CASRRGTNYGYTF
DNA: TGTGCCAGCAGGCGGGGGACTAACTATGGCTACACCTTC

D: .
size: .
V: TRBV11-2
J: TRBJ1-3
CDR3: CASSLGGPADTIYF
DNA: TGTGCCAGCAGCTTAGGGGGACCGGCGGACACCATATATTTT

D: .
size: .
V: TRBV4-1
J: TRBJ2-2
CDR3: CASSQPGVTGELFF
DNA: TGCGCCAGCAGCCAACCAGGGGTCACCGGGGAGCTGTTTTTT

D: .
size: .
V: TRBV29-1
J: TRBJ1-1
CDR3: CSVPPAGRGTEAFF
DNA: TGCAGCGTCCCCCCAGCGGGAAGGGGCACTGAAGCTTTCTTT

D: .
size: few
V: TRBV29-1
J: TRBJ2-5
CDR3: CSVVIGGVRETQYF
DNA: TGCAGCGTTGTTATTGGAGGGGTAAGGGAGACCCAGTACTTC

D: TRBD1
size: .
V: TRBV20-1
J: TRBJ1-6
CDR3: CSARDPGTGHSPLHF
DNA: TGCAGTGCTAGAGATCCCGGGACAGGACATTCACCCCTCCACTTT

D: .
size: .
V: TRBV2
J: TRBJ1-1
CDR3: CASSVPPDRNTEAFF
DNA: TGTGCCAGCAGTGTACCCCCCGACCGGAACACTGAAGCTTTCTTT